Sequencing of this TCR beta chain was carried out in a study of T-cell memory formation after mild COVID-19. CDR1 and CDR2 from the germline V gene are SEHNR and FQNEAQ (reference sequence). The CDR3 loop spans 19 amino acids. Germline trimming cut 5 bases from V and 3 bases from J; bases unmatched to any gene: 20. TCRdb redid the calling of the 5' RACE reads with MiXCR, one entry per CDR3 protein. The table shows over 500,000 distinct CDR3 sequences, with approximately 15% occurring only once. The sample holds a few counts of this clonotype. Specimen: PBMCs or a T cell subset sorted from them (not recorded which). This chain links TRBV7-9 with TRBJ2-3; 7 nucleotides line up with TRBD2. This sequence originates from an adult woman who had mild COVID-19 (a few samples of this study predate the infection). Cell type and time point are not known. CDR3 sequence (DNA): TGTGCCAGCAGCCCTAAGTCCAAAGAAGCGGGACTTTTAACAGATACGCAGTATTTT. Residues: CASSPKSKEAGLLTDTQYF.